Listed here are 27 T cell receptor beta chains from one sample, sequenced in a study of patients with pleural tuberculosis (dated by TCRdb to 2014 to 2015). Sequencing used an Illumina Genome Analyzer IIx. TCRdb applied fastp at Q25 and MiXCR to the public reads, then kept only in-frame beta chains. Entries are consolidated by CDR3 protein sequence, retaining the most common genes and DNA. The sample data list under 65,000 distinct CDR3 sequences, and around 6.7% of these were observed just once. Under 20% of the sample rests with the top ten. The receptor set was obtained from a human donor with pleural tuberculosis.

This clonotype was seen repeatedly, ten times or more. The genes are TRBV25-1 and TRBJ2-5; 12 positions agree with TRBD2. CDR3 length: 16 amino acids. Germline V gene lookup returns CDR1 MGHDK and CDR2 SYGVNS. The V gene end was trimmed by 3 bases and the J gene end by 2 bases; junction bases not matched to a gene: 4. CDR3 nucleotide sequence: TGTGCCAGCAGTGACCGGACTAGCGGGAAGCAAGAGACCCAGTACTTC. This encodes CASSDRTSGKQETQYF.

This clonotype was seen at least ten times. The J gene is TRBJ2-7, the V gene TRBV20-1; no firm D call. This CDR3 is 14 amino acids long. From germline, CDR1 is DFQATT and CDR2 SNEGSKA (reference sequence). CDR3 sequence reads: CTPHWASSSYEQYV. As DNA, the CDR3 is TGCACCCCTCACTGGGCTTCCTCCTCCTACGAGCAGTACGTC.

This clonotype was observed a single time. It may be a read error: a sequence one base away is much more abundant. The chain combines TRBV20-1 with TRBJ2-3; D is unresolved. The assigned J gene may be wrong: the sequence end matches TRBJ1-5 better. This CDR3 is built from 14 residues. CDR1 is DFQATT and CDR2 is SNEGSKA in the germline V gene (reference sequence). CDR3 loop: CSARERVYTDTQHF. In DNA form, the CDR3 reads TGCAGTGCTAGAGAACGGGTGTACACAGATACGCAGCATTTT.

This clonotype occurred many times. The CDR3 DNA is TGCGCCAGCAGCTTGGCCGCAGAGAACACTGAAGCTTTCTTT. Its protein is CASSLAAENTEAFF. The chain employs TRBV5-1 and TRBJ1-1; D gene unclear. CDR1 is SGHRS, CDR2 YFSETQ, per germline. V was shortened by 0 bases and J by 1 base, with 7 bases between the two germline ends. CDR3 length: 14 residues.

This clonotype was seen many times. This chain uses TRBV5-4 with TRBJ1-1; weak D call: TRBD1 (5 bases). Trimming pared 0 bases from V and 4 bases from J, leaving 13 bases between. CDR1 and CDR2 (germline): SGHNT, YYREEE (reference sequence). The CDR3 totals 15 residues. The CDR3 is CASSLAGRWGTEAFF. DNA for the CDR3: TGTGCCAGCAGCTTGGCAGGGCGGTGGGGCACTGAAGCTTTCTTT. The full variable domain, in which reference TRBV5-4 and TRBJ1-1 provide the parts outside the CDR3, is ETGVTQSPTHLIKTRGQQVTLRCSSQSGHNTVSWYQQALGQGPQFIFQYYREEENGRGNFPPRFSGLQFPNYSSELNVNALELDDSALYLCASSLAGRWGTEAFFGQGTRLTVV.

This clonotype was seen ten or more times. The genes are TRBV15 and TRBJ1-4; D is ambiguous. The CDR3 runs to 17 residues. Germline CDR1 reads LNHNV; CDR2 reads YYDKDF (reference sequence). V was trimmed by 2 bases and J by 5 bases, leaving 18 bases between them. In DNA, the CDR3 is TGTGCCACCAGCAGAAAAATAACCTCGGAACAAAATGAAAAACTGTTTTTT. Residues: CATSRKITSEQNEKLFF.

This clonotype was seen a few times. Given a much more abundant clone one base away, this may be a read error. The chain joins TRBV20-1 to TRBJ1-1, with unresolved D. Looked up from germline, CDR1 is DFQATT and CDR2 is SNEGSKA (reference sequence). This CDR3 contains 11 residues. The DNA of the CDR3 is TGCGGTGCTAGAGTGAACACTGAAGCTTTCTTT. Amino acids: CGARVNTEAFF.

This clonotype was picked up many times. The chain has TRBV27 and TRBJ1-1, with 9 bases fitting TRBD1. In germline, CDR1 is MNHEY, CDR2 SMNVEV (reference sequence). The CDR3 has 15 amino acids. V gave up 5 bases and J gave up 2 bases; unmatched junction bases: 6. CDR3 sequence (DNA): TGTGCCAGCAGTCCCTGGGACAGGGTCAACACTGAAGCTTTCTTT. Translation gives CASSPWDRVNTEAFF.

The CDR3 DNA reads as TGTGCCAGCAGCCACCAGTACGAGCAGTACTTC. As protein: CASSHQYEQYF. The V and J genes are TRBV3-1 and TRBJ2-7; D not certain. This CDR3 spans 11 amino acids. Germline V CDR1 and CDR2: LGHDT, YNNKEL (reference sequence). Deletions cut 3 bases from V and 4 bases from J, with 4 bases between.

This clonotype was recorded many times. V gene TRBV11-1 combines with J gene TRBJ2-1; tentative D call: TRBD2 (6 bases). Germline loops: CDR1 SGHAT, CDR2 FQDESV (reference sequence). This CDR3 contains 16 residues. The germline V and J ends were trimmed by 6 bases and 1 base, with 16 bases remaining between them. CDR3 nucleotide sequence: TGTGCCAGCAGGCCTAGTCCCGGGGGATCCTACAATGAGCAGTTCTTC. It is translated as CASRPSPGGSYNEQFF.

This clonotype was counted only a few times. V and J are TRBV11-2 and TRBJ2-5; D could derive from TRBD1 or TRBD2 (5 bases each). The CDR3 contains 14 residues. Per the germline V gene, CDR1 is SGHAT and CDR2 is FQNNGV. The V end lost 2 bases, the J end lost 7 bases, and 14 bases lay between the germline ends. The CDR3 DNA sequence: TGTGCCAGCAGCTTAATACAGGCCAGCGGGACCCAGTACTTC. It encodes CASSLIQASGTQYF. The whole variable domain, filled in from reference TRBV11-2 and TRBJ2-5, reads EAGVAQSPRYKIIEKRQSVAFWCNPISGHATLYWYQQILGQGPKLLIQFQNNGVVDDSQLPKDRFSAERLKGVDSTLKIQPAKLEDSAVYLCASSLIQASGTQYFGPGTRLLVL.

This clonotype has ten or more counts. V usage is TRBV10-3 and J usage is TRBJ1-3; perhaps TRBD1 as D (5 bases). This CDR3 spans 11 amino acids. Germline CDR1 reads ENHRY; CDR2 reads SYGVKD. V was cut by 11 bases and J by 4 bases, with 9 bases left in between. The CDR3 spells CASRDGNTIYF. CDR3 in DNA: TGTGCCTCCCGGGACGGAAACACCATATATTTT.

This clonotype was detected ten times or more. J is TRBJ1-2 and V is TRBV10-3, with 10 bases lining up with TRBD1. V dropped 8 bases and J dropped 6; count of bases not matched to a gene: 12. CDR1 is ENHRY, CDR2 SYGVKD, per germline. This CDR3 region has 15 residues. CDR3: CAIGEDRGAYHGYTF. CDR3 DNA sequence: TGTGCCATCGGGGAGGACAGGGGGGCCTATCATGGCTACACCTTC.

This clonotype is termed medium-sized. The rearrangement links TRBV28 to TRBJ1-5; unclear D gene. This CDR3 is 12 amino acids long. V was pared by 3 bases and J by 2 bases, with 2 bases between. From germline, CDR1 is MDHEN and CDR2 SYDVKM. The CDR3 DNA reads TGTGCCAGCAGTTTCGGCAATCAGCCCCAGCATTTT. It encodes CASSFGNQPQHF.

The J gene is TRBJ2-7, the V gene TRBV11-2; D is possibly TRBD1 (5 bases). In germline, CDR1 is SGHAT, CDR2 FQNNGV. This CDR3 has 12 amino acids. V lost 6 bases to trimming and J lost 3 bases, with 9 bases between them. CDR3 sequence (DNA): TGTGCCAGCAGTCCAGACAGCTACGAGCAGTACTTC. It codes for CASSPDSYEQYF.

V and J are TRBV6-1 and TRBJ1-1, with D possibly TRBD1 on 6 matching bases. Germline V gene sequence: CDR1 MNHNS, CDR2 SASEGT. The germline V and J ends were trimmed by 5 bases and 2 bases, with 12 bases remaining between them. The CDR3 spans 14 residues. In nucleotides, the CDR3 is TGTGCCAGCAGTCTGGACAGCGTTAACACTGAAGCTTTCTTT. This translates into CASSLDSVNTEAFF.

This clonotype was detected many times. The chain links TRBV10-3 to TRBJ1-2; D unresolved. The V gene's germline CDR1 is ENHRY and CDR2 SYGVKD. V lost 8 bases and J lost 0, with 7 bases in between. This CDR3 region has 12 residues. CDR3 region: CAIPEANYGYTF. For the CDR3, the DNA is TGTGCCATCCCTGAGGCTAACTATGGCTACACCTTC.

This clonotype was recorded many times. The chain couples TRBV27 to TRBJ1-1, with 9 bases lining up with TRBD1. Per the germline V gene, CDR1 is MNHEY and CDR2 is SMNVEV (reference sequence). Trimming took 4 bases from V and 3 from J; bases not matched to a gene: 3. The CDR3 extends over 14 amino acids. DNA of the CDR3: TGTGCCAGCAGTTCGGGACAGGGTTACACTGAAGCTTTCTTT. Amino acid sequence: CASSSGQGYTEAFF.

This clonotype appeared many times. V gene TRBV20-1 combines with J gene TRBJ1-4, with D hard to call. The V end lost 0 bases, the J end lost 4 bases, and 15 bases lay between the germline ends. The CDR3 is 16 residues long. CDR1 is DFQATT, CDR2 SNEGSKA, per germline (reference sequence). In DNA, the CDR3 is TGCAGTGCTAGAGATAACCGGGAGGGTTATAATGAAAAACTGTTTTTT. It yields the protein CSARDNREGYNEKLFF.

This clonotype was recorded many times. The chain has TRBV7-6 and TRBJ1-5; TRBD1 agrees at 7 bases. Germline V gene data show CDR1 as SGHVS and CDR2 as FNYEAQ. CDR3 length: 14 residues. J gave up 6 bases and V 5 bases, and 7 bases lay outside the gene matches. Here the CDR3 DNA reads TGTGCCAGCAGCGAATACAGGGGTTCTCAGCCCCAGCATTTT. This translates into CASSEYRGSQPQHF.

This clonotype has at least ten counts. The chain joins TRBV5-4 to TRBJ2-1, with TRBD2 identical over 7 bases. Losses at the gene ends were 0 bases for V and 13 bases for J; bases not matched to a gene: 4. The CDR3 covers 12 residues. Per germline, CDR1 SGHNT and CDR2 YYREEE (reference sequence). This CDR3 reads CASSLEGTTQFF. The DNA of the CDR3 is TGTGCCAGCAGCTTGGAGGGGACTACTCAGTTCTTC.

This clonotype was seen many times. The V and J genes are TRBV4-1 and TRBJ1-2; no reliable D call. Germline V gene data show CDR1 as MGHRA and CDR2 as YSYEKL. V shed 8 bases and J shed 8 bases, with 21 bases lying between them. The CDR3 covers 14 residues. DNA of the CDR3: TGCGCCAGCGGCCCAGGCCTTGCTATTCGGGGCTACACCTTC. Protein: CASGPGLAIRGYTF.

About this clonotype itself: Being one base from a much bigger clone, this may be a read error. The chain couples TRBV11-1 to TRBJ1-1; unclear D gene. This CDR3 spans 14 amino acids. V lost 5 bases and J lost 5, with 15 bases in between. The V gene's germline CDR1 is SGHAT and CDR2 FQDESV (reference sequence). Here the CDR3 DNA reads TGTGCCAGCAGCCCATATACCAGAGGAACTGAAGCTTTCTTT. It codes for CASSPYTRGTEAFF.

This clonotype was counted many times. This rearrangement joins TRBV6-2 or TRBV6-3 to TRBJ1-1, with 9 positions matching TRBD1. Unmatched junction bases numbered 5, after V lost 4 bases and J lost 5 bases. Germline assignment: CDR1 MNHEY and CDR2 SVGEGT. There are 14 residues in the CDR3. The CDR3 sequence is CASSFGTGRTEAFF. The CDR3 nucleotides are TGTGCCAGCAGTTTTGGGACAGGGCGGACTGAAGCTTTCTTT.

This clonotype has a count of ten or more. The chain joins TRBV2 to TRBJ1-1, with D perhaps TRBD1 (5 bases). CDR1 and CDR2 from the germline V gene are SNHLY and FYNNEI. V was cut by 7 bases and J by 0 bases, with 12 bases left in between. The CDR3 runs 14 residues. This CDR3 is CASTGTVMNTEAFF. DNA of the CDR3: TGTGCCAGCACTGGGACGGTCATGAACACTGAAGCTTTCTTT.

This clonotype appeared many times. V is TRBV12-3 or TRBV12-4 and J is TRBJ2-1; D is undetermined. The ends were cut back, 2 bases at V and 8 bases at J, with 1 base in the middle. The length of the CDR3 is 10 residues. This chain's CDR3 is CASSLYEQFF. CDR3 DNA sequence: TGTGCCAGCAGTTTATATGAGCAGTTCTTC.

This clonotype was seen a handful of times. V usage is TRBV10-3 and J usage is TRBJ2-2, with D possibly TRBD2 on 7 matching bases. CDR3 length: 16 residues. Germline-derived CDR1 and CDR2 are ENHRY and SYGVKD. Trimming shortened V by 6 bases and J by 2 bases, and 16 bases separated the two germline ends. The CDR3 loop is CAISGRTATNTGELFF. The CDR3 coding sequence is TGTGCCATCAGCGGGAGGACAGCTACCAACACCGGGGAGCTGTTTTTT.